These T cell receptor beta chains were read from a single sample in a study of early T cells in non-severe SARS-CoV-2 infection. TCRdb reprocessed the 5' RACE reads via MiXCR and lists one record per CDR3 protein. The data show about 84,000 distinct CDR3 sequences, 9.5% to 13% seen once. The material sequenced was whole blood. The receptors derive from an adult who was a healthcare worker with PCR-confirmed SARS-CoV-2 infection or an uninfected control (not recorded which). Each CDR3 is given with its conserved first and last residue. The D gene is left open where the match is weak. Only part of the rows carry a size: once, few, many, or a class if the clone is expanded.

CDR3nt	CDR3aa	abundance	len	d_gene	v_gene	j_gene
TGTGCCAGCAGCTTATACGGGATCACTGAAGCTTTCTTT	CASSLYGITEAFF	many	13	.	TRBV13	TRBJ1-1
TGTGCCAGCAGTGAACGGCGGACCACAGATACGCAGTATTTT	CASSERRTTDTQYF	few	14	.	TRBV2	TRBJ2-3
TGTGCCAGCAGCTTAGTGTCTTTAGCGGGTTTCCCGAGCTCCTACAATGAGCAGTTCTTC	CASSLVSLAGFPSSYNEQFF	few	20	TRBD2	TRBV7-6	TRBJ2-1
TGCGCCAGCAGCCGGATAGGGACAGCGGGTTACACAGATACGCAGTATTTT	CASSRIGTAGYTDTQYF	.	17	.	TRBV4-1	TRBJ2-3
TGTGCCAGCAGCCAAGGGAGCTCTGGAAACACCATATATTTT	CASSQGSSGNTIYF	many	14	.	TRBV9	TRBJ1-3
TGTGCCAGTAGTATCAGAAGGGATCAGCCCCAGCATTTT	CASSIRRDQPQHF	few	13	.	TRBV19	TRBJ1-5
TGCAGTGCGCCGACCAGCGATCCTGCCGGCTACACCTTC	CSAPTSDPAGYTF	few	13	.	TRBV20-1	TRBJ1-2
TGCGCCAGCAGCCCGGGCACACCCTCCTACGAGCAGTACTTC	CASSPGTPSYEQYF	.	14	.	TRBV5-1	TRBJ2-7
TGCGCCAGCAGCGTAGCGGGGATGAACACCGGGGAGCTGTTTTTT	CASSVAGMNTGELFF	.	15	TRBD2	TRBV10-2	TRBJ2-2
TGTGCCAGCTCACCGTTGGGCGGGGGGCCATCCCCTCAAGAGACCCAGTACTTC	CASSPLGGGPSPQETQYF	many	18	TRBD2	TRBV18	TRBJ2-5
TGTGCCAGTAGTGTGGGACAGGGGGCCCCAGATACGCAGTATTTT	CASSVGQGAPDTQYF	many	15	TRBD1	TRBV19	TRBJ2-3
TGTGCCAGCAGCAACTATGAAAAACTGTTTTTT	CASSNYEKLFF	many	11	.	TRBV7-6	TRBJ1-4
TGTGCCAGCAGCCCGTTGAGCGGGAGACCCTCCTACGAGCAGTACTTC	CASSPLSGRPSYEQYF	many	16	TRBD2	TRBV5-5	TRBJ2-7
TGTGCCAGCCTCAGAATAGGCGATTCACCCCTCCACTTT	CASLRIGDSPLHF	many	13	.	TRBV12-3/TRBV12-4	TRBJ1-6